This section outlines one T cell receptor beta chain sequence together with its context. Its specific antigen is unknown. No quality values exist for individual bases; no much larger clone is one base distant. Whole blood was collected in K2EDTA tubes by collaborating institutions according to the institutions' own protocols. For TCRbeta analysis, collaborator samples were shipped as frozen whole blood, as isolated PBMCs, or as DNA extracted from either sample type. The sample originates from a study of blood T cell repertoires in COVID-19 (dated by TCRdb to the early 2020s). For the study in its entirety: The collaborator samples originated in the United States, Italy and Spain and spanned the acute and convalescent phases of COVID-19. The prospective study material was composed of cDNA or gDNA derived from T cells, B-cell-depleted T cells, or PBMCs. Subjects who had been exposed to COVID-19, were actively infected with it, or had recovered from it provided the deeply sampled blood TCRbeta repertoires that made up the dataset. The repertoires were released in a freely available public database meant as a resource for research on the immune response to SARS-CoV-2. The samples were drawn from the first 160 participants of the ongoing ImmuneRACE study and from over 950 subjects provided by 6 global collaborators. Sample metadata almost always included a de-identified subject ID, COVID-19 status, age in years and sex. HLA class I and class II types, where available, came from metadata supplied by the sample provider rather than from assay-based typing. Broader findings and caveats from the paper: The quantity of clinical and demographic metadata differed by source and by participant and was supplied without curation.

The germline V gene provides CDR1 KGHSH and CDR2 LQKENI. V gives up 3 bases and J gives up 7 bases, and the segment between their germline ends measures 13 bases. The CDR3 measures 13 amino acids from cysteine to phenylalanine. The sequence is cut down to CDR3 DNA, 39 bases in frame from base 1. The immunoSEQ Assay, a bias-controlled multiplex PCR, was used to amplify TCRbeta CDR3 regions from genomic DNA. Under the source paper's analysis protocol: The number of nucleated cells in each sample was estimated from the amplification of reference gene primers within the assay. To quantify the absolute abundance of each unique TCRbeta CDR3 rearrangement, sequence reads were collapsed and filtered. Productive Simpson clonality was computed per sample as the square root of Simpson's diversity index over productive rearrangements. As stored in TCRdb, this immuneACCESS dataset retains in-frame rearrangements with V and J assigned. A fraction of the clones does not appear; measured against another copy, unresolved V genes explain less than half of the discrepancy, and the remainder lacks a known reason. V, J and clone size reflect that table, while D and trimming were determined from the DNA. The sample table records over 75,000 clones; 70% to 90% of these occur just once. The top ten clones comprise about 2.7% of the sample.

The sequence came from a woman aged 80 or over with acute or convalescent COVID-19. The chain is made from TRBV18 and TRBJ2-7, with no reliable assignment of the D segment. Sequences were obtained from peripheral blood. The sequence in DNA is TGTGCCAGCTCACCCTTGGGCCAGATGGAGCAGTACTTC. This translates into CASSPLGQMEQYF.